Shown below are 15 T cell receptor beta chains from a single sample sequenced in a study of T cell repertoires in cytomegalovirus infection (dated by TCRdb to the late 2010s). Sequencing used an Illumina HiSeq 1500. TCRdb itself trimmed the public reads at Q25 with fastp, ran MiXCR and retained productive beta chains. When rows share a CDR3 protein, they turn into one entry using the most common DNA and genes. Present in this sample are 150,000 to 200,000 distinct CDR3 sequences, about 30% of which were seen just once. Roughly 29% of the sample is taken by the ten largest. Input material: PBMCs. Source of these receptors: a human donor in good health (CMV status not recorded). Some clones in this sample may be carry-over from other donors' samples.

The chain employs TRBV29-1 and TRBJ2-7; possible D gene TRBD1, 6 bases. Trimming took off 5 bases at V and 3 bases at J, with 11 bases between the two ends. The CDR3 is 12 amino acids. Germline CDR1 is SQVTM and CDR2 is ANQGSEA. Written as DNA, the CDR3 is TGCAGCGTTTTACAGGGCCTCTACGAGCAGTACTTC. Amino acid sequence: CSVLQGLYEQYF.

This clonotype has only a few counts. V gene TRBV7-9 combines with J gene TRBJ2-5; D not certain. Germline V CDR1 and CDR2: SEHNR, FQNEAQ (reference sequence). V was trimmed by 5 bases and J by 3 bases, leaving 13 bases between them. The CDR3 consists of 14 residues. The CDR3 spells CASSSLVAKETQYF. The CDR3 DNA follows: TGTGCCAGCAGCAGCTTGGTGGCTAAAGAGACCCAGTACTTC. Complete variable domain (other parts from reference TRBV7-9 and TRBJ2-5): DTGVSQNPRHKITKRGQNVTFRCDPISEHNRLYWYRQTLGQGPEFLTYFQNEAQLEKSRLLSDRFSAERPKGSFSTLEIQRTEQGDSAMYLCASSSLVAKETQYFGPGTRLLVL.

The chain uses TRBV7-4 and TRBJ2-3, with D possibly TRBD1 on 6 matching bases. The CDR3 is 14 residues long. Germline assignment: CDR1 SGHVT and CDR2 SQSDAQ. V lost 4 bases to trimming and J lost 6 bases, with 14 bases between them. CDR3 in amino acids: CASSSRGFGDTQYF. The DNA for the CDR3 is TGTGCCAGCAGCTCCAGGGGTTTCGGCGATACGCAGTATTTT.

V gene TRBV2 combines with J gene TRBJ1-1; TRBD1 agrees at 8 bases. CDR3 size: 14 residues. The germline CDR1 and CDR2 sequences are SNHLY and FYNNEI. Trimming removed 5 bases from V and 4 bases from J; junction bases left unmatched: 6. The CDR3 nucleotides are TGTGCCAGCAGTCCGGACAGGGTTGCCACTGAAGCTTTCTTT. Protein sequence: CASSPDRVATEAFF.

There are many counts of this clonotype. This rearrangement joins TRBV7-6 to TRBJ2-7; 7 bases match TRBD1. V shed 5 bases and J 3 bases; nucleotides not matched to a gene: 7. There are 14 residues in the CDR3. Per germline, CDR1 SGHVS and CDR2 FNYEAQ. CDR3: CASSPRDSRYEQYF. Written as DNA, the CDR3 is TGTGCCAGCAGCCCCCGGGACAGTCGCTACGAGCAGTACTTC.

CDR3 sequence: CASSLWTSQETQYF. As DNA, the CDR3 is TGTGCCAGCAGCTTGTGGACGAGTCAAGAGACCCAGTACTTC. This chain links TRBV5-4 with TRBJ2-5; D gene uncertain. V dropped 1 base and J dropped 2 bases, with 9 bases sitting between them. This CDR3 spans 14 amino acids. Per the germline V gene, CDR1 is SGHNT and CDR2 is YYREEE (reference sequence).

The chain is built from TRBV5-6 and TRBJ1-6; 9 nucleotides agree with TRBD1. Germline CDR1 SGHDT, CDR2 YYEEEE. V dropped 4 bases and J dropped 6; count of bases not matched to a gene: 8. The CDR3 loop spans 16 amino acids. The CDR3 spells CASSLGLGQGNSPLHF. CDR3 nucleotides: TGTGCCAGCAGCCTCGGTTTGGGACAGGGTAATTCACCCCTCCACTTT.

V usage is TRBV24-1 and J usage is TRBJ1-1, with 11 bases identical to TRBD1. The CDR3 runs to 13 residues. The V gene's germline CDR1 is KGHDR and CDR2 SFDVKD. Trimming at V came to 9 bases and at J to 4 bases, leaving 3 bases not matched to a gene. CDR3 amino acids: CATRDRGGTEAFF. CDR3 nucleotides: TGTGCCACCCGGGACAGGGGGGGCACTGAAGCTTTCTTT.

There are a few counts of this clonotype. The chain carries TRBV9 and TRBJ1-1; no clear D gene. CDR3 length: 13 residues. From germline, CDR1 is SGDLS and CDR2 YYNGEE. V was cut by 4 bases and J by 1 base, with 8 bases left in between. The CDR3 DNA follows: TGTGCCAGCAGCACAGAACCGAACACTGAAGCTTTCTTT. This encodes CASSTEPNTEAFF.

This clonotype was detected only a few times. The rearrangement uses TRBV7-9 and TRBJ2-1; 12 bases match TRBD2. The CDR3 runs 17 residues. From germline, CDR1 is SEHNR and CDR2 FQNEAQ (reference sequence). V shed 0 bases, J shed 4 bases, and the junction held 4 bases outside the gene matches. The CDR3 loop reads CASSLALAGGFYNEQFF. The CDR3, as DNA: TGTGCCAGCAGCTTAGCGCTAGCGGGGGGGTTTTACAATGAGCAGTTCTTC.

In its sample, this clonotype was seen many times. The V and J genes are TRBV7-2 and TRBJ2-7; 7 bases align to TRBD2. This CDR3 is 16 amino acids long. CDR1 is SGHTA and CDR2 is FQGNSA in the germline V gene. V gave up 1 base and J gave up 5 bases; unmatched junction bases: 11. CDR3 DNA sequence: TGTGCCAGCAGCTTAGAAATTGGACTAGATGAAAACGAGCAGTACTTC. As protein: CASSLEIGLDENEQYF.

This clonotype has a handful of counts. This chain uses TRBV7-2 with TRBJ2-1; 10 bases agree with TRBD2. Per germline, CDR1 SGHTA and CDR2 FQGNSA. V trimming: 0 bases; J trimming: 8 bases; junction bases outside the gene matches: 7. The CDR3 covers 16 residues. The CDR3 bases are TGTGCCAGCAGCTTAGCGAGCGGGGGGGGGGTCCATGAGCAGTTCTTC. Translated, it gives CASSLASGGGVHEQFF.

This clonotype has just a few counts. This chain uses TRBV7-2 with TRBJ1-2; perhaps TRBD1 as D (5 bases). Germline CDR1 and CDR2: SGHTA and FQGNSA. This CDR3 has 11 amino acids. Trimming took off 4 bases at V and 6 bases at J, with 6 bases between the two ends. The CDR3 region is CASSSGNGYTF. CDR3 DNA sequence: TGTGCCAGCAGCTCAGGGAATGGCTACACCTTC.

There are a few counts of this clonotype. The chain couples TRBV20-1 to TRBJ1-1, with D possibly TRBD1 on 6 matching bases. The CDR3 totals 14 residues. The V end was cut by 6 bases, the J end by 4 bases, with 18 bases between. Per the germline V gene, CDR1 is DFQATT and CDR2 is SNEGSKA (reference sequence). CDR3 protein: CSARRGQGLTEAFF. The CDR3 bases are TGCAGTGCGAGGCGGGGGCAGGGTCTCACTGAAGCTTTCTTT.

Here the CDR3 DNA reads TGCAGTGCTAGACAGGGCGGGGAGACCCAGTACTTC. This gives the protein CSARQGGETQYF. The chain combines TRBV20-1 with TRBJ2-5; D tentatively reads TRBD1 or TRBD2 (5 bases each). The V end was cut by 2 bases, the J end by 5 bases, with 9 bases between. The CDR3 runs 12 residues. Per germline, CDR1 DFQATT and CDR2 SNEGSKA (reference sequence).